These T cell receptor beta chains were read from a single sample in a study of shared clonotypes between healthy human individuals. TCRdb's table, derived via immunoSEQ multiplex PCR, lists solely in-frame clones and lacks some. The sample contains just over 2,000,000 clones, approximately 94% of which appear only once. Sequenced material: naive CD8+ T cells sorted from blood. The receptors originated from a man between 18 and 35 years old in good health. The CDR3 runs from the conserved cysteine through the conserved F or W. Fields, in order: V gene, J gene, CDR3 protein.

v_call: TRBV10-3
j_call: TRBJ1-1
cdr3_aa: CAISELTTGPAMNTEAFF

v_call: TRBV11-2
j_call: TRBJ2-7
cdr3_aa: CASSLEQGPFYEQYF

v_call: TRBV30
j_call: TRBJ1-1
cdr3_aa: CAWSVGVYDSEAFF

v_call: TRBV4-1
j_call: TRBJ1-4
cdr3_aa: CASSRETGGNEKLFF

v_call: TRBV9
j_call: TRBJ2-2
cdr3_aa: CASSDQENGGELFF

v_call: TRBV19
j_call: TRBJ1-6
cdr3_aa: CASSAGPRGPLHF

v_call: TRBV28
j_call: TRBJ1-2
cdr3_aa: CASTPARSGGRDGYTF

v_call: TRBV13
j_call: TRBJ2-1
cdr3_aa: CASSFHPALAYDNEQFF

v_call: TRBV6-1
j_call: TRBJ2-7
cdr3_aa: CASSPLTGLYEQYF

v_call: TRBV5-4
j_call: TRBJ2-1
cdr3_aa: CASSGYEGYNEQFF

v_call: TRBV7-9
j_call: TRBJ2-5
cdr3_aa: CASSLEVEETQYF

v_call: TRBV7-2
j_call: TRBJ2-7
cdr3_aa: CASSSIATYEQYF

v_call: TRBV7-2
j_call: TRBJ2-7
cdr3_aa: CASSLEAEYEQYF

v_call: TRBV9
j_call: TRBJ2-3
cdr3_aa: CASSVVPTTYTDTQYF

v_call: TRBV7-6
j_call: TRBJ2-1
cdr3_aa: CASRVLAGGYNEQFF

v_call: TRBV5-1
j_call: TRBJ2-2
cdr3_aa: CASSLPRQGPGELFF

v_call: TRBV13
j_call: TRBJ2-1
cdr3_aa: CASSSAGGGPYNEQFF

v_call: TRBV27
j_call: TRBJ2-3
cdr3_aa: CASSFIGERTDTQYF

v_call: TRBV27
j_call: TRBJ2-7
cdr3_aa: CASSPRGALNEQYF

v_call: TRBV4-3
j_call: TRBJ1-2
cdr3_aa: CASSQATGTAYGYTF

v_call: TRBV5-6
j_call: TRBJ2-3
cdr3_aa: CASSLGAGVSTDTQYF

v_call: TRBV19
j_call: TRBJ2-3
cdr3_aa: CASRSSDVGTDTQYF

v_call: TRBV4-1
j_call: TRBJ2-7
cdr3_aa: CASSQVGGGKGEQYF

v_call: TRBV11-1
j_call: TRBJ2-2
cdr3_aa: CASSLGAYTGELFF

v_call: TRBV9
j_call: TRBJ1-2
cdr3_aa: CASSTGDGYTF

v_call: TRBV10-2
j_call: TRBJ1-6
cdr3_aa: CASGTGTGGRSYNSPLHF

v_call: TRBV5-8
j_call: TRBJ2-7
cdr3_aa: CASRGLAVKGEQYF

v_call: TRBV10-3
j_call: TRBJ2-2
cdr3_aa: CAISQGTGELFF

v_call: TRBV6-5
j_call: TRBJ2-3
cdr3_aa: CASSYGAGGTDTQYF

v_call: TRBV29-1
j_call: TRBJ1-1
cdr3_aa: CSVMTGGGTEAFF

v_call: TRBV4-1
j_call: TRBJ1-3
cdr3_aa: CASSQTGVSGNTIYF

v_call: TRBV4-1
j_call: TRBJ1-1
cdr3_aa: CASSPGGSMNTEAFF

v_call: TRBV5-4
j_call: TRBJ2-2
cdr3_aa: CATLFQGAPGGELFF

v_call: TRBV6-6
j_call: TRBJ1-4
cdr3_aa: CASTQTGGFEKLFF

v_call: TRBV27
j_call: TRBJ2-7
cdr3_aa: CATRGTGTGEQYF

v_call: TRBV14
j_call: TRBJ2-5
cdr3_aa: CASSHKTLDASETQYF

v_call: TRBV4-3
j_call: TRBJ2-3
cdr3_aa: CASSQDRLAGSTDTQYF

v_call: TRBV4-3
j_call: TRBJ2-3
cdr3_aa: CASSQEDGLALEIKYF

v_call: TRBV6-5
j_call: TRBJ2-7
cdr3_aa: CASSPAMGNEQYF

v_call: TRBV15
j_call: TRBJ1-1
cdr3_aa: CATGVWVGVDTEAFF

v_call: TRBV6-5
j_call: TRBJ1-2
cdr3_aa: CASSYVGDNYGYTF

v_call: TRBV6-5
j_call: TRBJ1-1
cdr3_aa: CASRDRLNTEAFF

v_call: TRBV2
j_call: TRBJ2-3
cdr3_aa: CASGGSTDTQYF

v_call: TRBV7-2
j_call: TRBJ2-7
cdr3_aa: CASSPNGRMGYEQYF

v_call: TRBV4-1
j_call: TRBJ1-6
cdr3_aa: CASSPGQGVYNSPLHF

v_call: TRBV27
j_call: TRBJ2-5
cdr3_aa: CASRPGASDEETQYF

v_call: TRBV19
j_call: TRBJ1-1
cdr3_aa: CASMDGLLNTEAFF

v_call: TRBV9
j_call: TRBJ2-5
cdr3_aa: CASSAAAGQDGETQYF

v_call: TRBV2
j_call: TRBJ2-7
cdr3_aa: CASRETSGNYEQYF

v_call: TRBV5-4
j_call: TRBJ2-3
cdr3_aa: CASSVYRDHTDTQYF

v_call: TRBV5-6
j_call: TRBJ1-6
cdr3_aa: CASSLGDAPLHF